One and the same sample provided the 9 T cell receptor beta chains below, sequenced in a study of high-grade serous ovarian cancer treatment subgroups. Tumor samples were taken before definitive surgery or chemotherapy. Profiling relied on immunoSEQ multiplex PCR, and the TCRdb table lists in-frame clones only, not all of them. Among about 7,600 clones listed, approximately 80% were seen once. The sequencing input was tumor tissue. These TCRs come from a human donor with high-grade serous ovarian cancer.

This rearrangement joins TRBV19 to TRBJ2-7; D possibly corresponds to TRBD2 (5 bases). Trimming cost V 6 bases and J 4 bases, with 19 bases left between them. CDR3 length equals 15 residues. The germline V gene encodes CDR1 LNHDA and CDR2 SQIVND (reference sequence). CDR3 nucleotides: TGTGCCAGTAGATTCGGAGCGGAGCCTACATACGAGCAGTACTTC. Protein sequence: CASRFGAEPTYEQYF.

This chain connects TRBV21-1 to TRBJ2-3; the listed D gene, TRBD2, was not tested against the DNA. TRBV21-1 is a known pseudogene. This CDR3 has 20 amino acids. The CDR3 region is CASTNRVQPGTSGDTDTQYF. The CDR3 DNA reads TGTGCCAGCACCAATAGGGTCCAGCCGGGGACTAGCGGCGACACAGATACGCAGTATTTT.

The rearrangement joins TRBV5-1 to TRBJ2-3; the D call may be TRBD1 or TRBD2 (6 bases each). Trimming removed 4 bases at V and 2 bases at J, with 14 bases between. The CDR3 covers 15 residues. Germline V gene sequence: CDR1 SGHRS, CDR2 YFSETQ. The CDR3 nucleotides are TGCGCCAGCAGCCGCGAGGGGGGCCCCACAGATACGCAGTATTTT. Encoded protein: CASSREGGPTDTQYF.

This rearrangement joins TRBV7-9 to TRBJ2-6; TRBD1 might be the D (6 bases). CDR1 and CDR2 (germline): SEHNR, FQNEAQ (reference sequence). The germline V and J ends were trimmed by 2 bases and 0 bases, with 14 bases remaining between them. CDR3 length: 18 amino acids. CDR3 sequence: CASSLHTGTYSGANVLTF. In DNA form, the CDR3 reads TGTGCCAGCAGCTTACACACAGGGACATACTCTGGGGCCAACGTCCTGACTTTC.

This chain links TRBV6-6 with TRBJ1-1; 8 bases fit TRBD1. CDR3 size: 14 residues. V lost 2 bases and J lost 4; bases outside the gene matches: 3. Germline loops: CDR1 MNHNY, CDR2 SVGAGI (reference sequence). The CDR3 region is CASSYNRGGTEAFF. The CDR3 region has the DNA TGTGCCAGCAGTTACAACAGGGGGGGCACTGAAGCTTTCTTT.

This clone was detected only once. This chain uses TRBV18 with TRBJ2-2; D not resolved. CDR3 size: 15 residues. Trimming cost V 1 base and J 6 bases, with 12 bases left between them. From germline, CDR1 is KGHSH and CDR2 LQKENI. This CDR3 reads CASSPLGPPAGELFF. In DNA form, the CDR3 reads TGTGCCAGCTCACCACTGGGCCCTCCGGCCGGGGAGCTGTTTTTT.

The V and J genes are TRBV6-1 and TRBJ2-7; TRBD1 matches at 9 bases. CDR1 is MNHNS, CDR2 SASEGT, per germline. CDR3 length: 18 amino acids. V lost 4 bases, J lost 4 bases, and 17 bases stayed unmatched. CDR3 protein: CASSAGQGGSYLLYEQYF. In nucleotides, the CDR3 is TGTGCCAGCAGTGCGGGACAGGGAGGGAGTTATCTCCTTTACGAGCAGTACTTC.

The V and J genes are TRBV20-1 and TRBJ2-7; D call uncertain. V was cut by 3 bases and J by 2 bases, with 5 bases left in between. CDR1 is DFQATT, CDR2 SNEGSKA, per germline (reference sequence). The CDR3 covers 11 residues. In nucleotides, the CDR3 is TGCAGTGCTAGGTCCCCCTACGAGCAGTACTTC. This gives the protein CSARSPYEQYF.

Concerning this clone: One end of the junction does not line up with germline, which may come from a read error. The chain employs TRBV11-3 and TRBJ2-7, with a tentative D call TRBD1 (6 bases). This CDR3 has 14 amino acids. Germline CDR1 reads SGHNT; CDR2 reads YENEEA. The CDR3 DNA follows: TGTGCCAGCAGCTTAGGTGGACAGTCCTCCGAGCAGTACTTC. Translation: CASSLGGQSSEQYF. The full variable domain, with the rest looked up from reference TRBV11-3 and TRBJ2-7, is EAGVVQSPRYKIIEKKQPVAFWCNPISGHNTLYWYLQNLGQGPELLIRYENEEAVDDSQLPKDRFSAERLKGVDSTLKIQPAELGDSAVYLCASSLGGQSSEQYFGPGTRLTVT.